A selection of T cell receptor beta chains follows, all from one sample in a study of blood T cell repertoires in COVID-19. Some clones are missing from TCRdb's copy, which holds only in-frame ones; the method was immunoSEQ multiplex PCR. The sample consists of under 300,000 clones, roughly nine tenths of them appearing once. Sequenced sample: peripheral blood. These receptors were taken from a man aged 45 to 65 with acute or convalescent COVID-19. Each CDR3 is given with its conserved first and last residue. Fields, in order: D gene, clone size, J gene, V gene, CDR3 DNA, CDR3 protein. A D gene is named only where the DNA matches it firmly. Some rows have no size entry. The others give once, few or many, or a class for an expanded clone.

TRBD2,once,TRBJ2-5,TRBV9,TGTGCCAGCAGCCGTGGGAGCGGGGGGGCAGGCGGAGAGACCCAGTACTTC,CASSRGSGGAGGETQYF
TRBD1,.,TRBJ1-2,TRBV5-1,TGCGCCAGCAGCCCTAGACAGGGAGGCGGCTATGGCTACACCTTC,CASSPRQGGGYGYTF
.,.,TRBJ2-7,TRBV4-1,TGCGCCAGCAGCCCCCTGGAGTCCAGAATCTACGAGCAGTACTTC,CASSPLESRIYEQYF
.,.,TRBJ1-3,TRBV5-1,TGCGCCAGCTCTACAGAGACCTCTGGAAACACCATATATTTT,CASSTETSGNTIYF
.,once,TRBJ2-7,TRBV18,TGTGCCAGCTCACCACTAGCAGCGACTTCACCATACGAGCAGTACTTC,CASSPLAATSPYEQYF
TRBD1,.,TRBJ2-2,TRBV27,TGTGCCAGCAGCCGTCCAGGGGGCCCGGGCACCGGGGAGCTGTTTTTT,CASSRPGGPGTGELFF
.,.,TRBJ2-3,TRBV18,TGTGCCAGCTCTTCCCAGCGCGATACGCAGTATTTT,CASSSQRDTQYF
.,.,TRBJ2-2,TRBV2,TGTGCCAGCAGTGAAGCCGCCGGTTCCGGGGAGCTGTTTTTT,CASSEAAGSGELFF
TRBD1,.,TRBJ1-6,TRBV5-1,TGCGCCAGCAGCTTAAGGGGACAGGGTGGTTCACCCCTCCACTTT,CASSLRGQGGSPLHF
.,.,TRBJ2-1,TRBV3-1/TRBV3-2,TGTGCCAGCAGGTTGGCGGGTGAGCAGTTCTTC,CASRLAGEQFF
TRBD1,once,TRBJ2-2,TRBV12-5,TGTGCTTCTAGGACAGGGTCGGGCACCGGGGAGCTGTTTTTT,CASRTGSGTGELFF
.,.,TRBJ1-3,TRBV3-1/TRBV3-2,TGTGCCAGCAGCCGACCGGGGTCTGGAAACACCATATATTTT,CASSRPGSGNTIYF
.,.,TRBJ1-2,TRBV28,TGTGCGATACCGGGGGGACGGGGCGGACCGGACTATGGCTACACCTTC,CAIPGGRGGPDYGYTF
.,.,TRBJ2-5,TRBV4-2,TGTGCCAGCAGCCAAGATAACTTCAGACTAGACAAAGAGACCCAGTACTTC,CASSQDNFRLDKETQYF
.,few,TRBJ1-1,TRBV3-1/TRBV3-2,TGTGCCAGCAGCCAAGATCTGTCCAACACCCGCCAACCTGAAGCTTTCTTT,CASSQDLSNTRQPEAFF
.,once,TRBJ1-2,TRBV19,TGTGCCAGTAGTTCCGACTCTAACTATGGCTACACCTTC,CASSSDSNYGYTF
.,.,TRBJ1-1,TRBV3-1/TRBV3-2,TGTGCCAGCAGCCAAGAAGAGGGGAACACTGAAGCTTTCTTT,CASSQEEGNTEAFF
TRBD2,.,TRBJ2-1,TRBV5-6,TGTGCCAGCACCACAGGACTAGTCAACAATGAGCAGTTCTTC,CASTTGLVNNEQFF
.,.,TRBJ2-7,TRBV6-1,TGTGCCAGCAGTGAAGCGCTCGGAGGAGCATACCCCTACGAGCAGTACTTC,CASSEALGGAYPYEQYF
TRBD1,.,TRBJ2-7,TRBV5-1,TGCGCCAGCAACCTGGGACAGGGGTCCCACGAGCAGTACTTC,CASNLGQGSHEQYF
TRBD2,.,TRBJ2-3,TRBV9,TGTGCCAGCAGCCCCCGGGGTAGCGGGGGCACAGATACGCAGTATTTT,CASSPRGSGGTDTQYF
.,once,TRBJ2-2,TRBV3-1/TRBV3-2,TGTGCCAGCAGCCAACTTACGAACACCGGGGAGCTGTTTTTT,CASSQLTNTGELFF
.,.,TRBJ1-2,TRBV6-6,TGTGCCAGCAGTTTTAGAGGGGGTTTTGGCTACACCTTC,CASSFRGGFGYTF
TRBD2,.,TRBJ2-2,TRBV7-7,TGTGCTAGCAGCCGGGGTAGCGGGGGTAACACCGGGGAGCTGTTTTTT,CASSRGSGGNTGELFF
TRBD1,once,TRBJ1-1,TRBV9,TGTGCCAGCAGCCCAGGGACAGGGGCTTCGAACACTGAAGCTTTCTTT,CASSPGTGASNTEAFF
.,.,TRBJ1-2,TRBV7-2,TGTGCCAGCATCTTGGTCGGGGGGGAACATGGCTACACCTTC,CASILVGGEHGYTF
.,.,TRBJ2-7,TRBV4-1,TGCGCCAGCAGCCAAGGTTGGGGGGGGCAGGGCGGATACGAGCAGTACTTC,CASSQGWGGQGGYEQYF